Listed below are T cell receptor beta chains from one sample, sequenced in a study of identical twins. TCRdb redid the calling of the 5' RACE reads with MiXCR, one entry per CDR3 protein. This table holds approximately 500,000 distinct CDR3 sequences, more than 20% found once. The sample was also reused in another study, on T cells expressing NK-cell markers.

Sequenced material: CD4+ T cells sorted from blood. Receptors originate from a woman aged 18-29 years in good health. Both conserved end residues are part of each CDR3. A D gene is named only where the DNA matches it firmly. Where a row states a size, it is once, few, many or the class of an expanded clone; other rows omit it.

clone_size	d_call	v_call	j_call	cdr3_aa	cdr3_nt
.	.	TRBV7-2	TRBJ2-2	CASSAPGGQLFF	TGTGCCAGCAGCGCGCCCGGCGGGCAGCTGTTTTTT
once	TRBD1	TRBV2	TRBJ2-1	CASTPGQGNYNEQFF	TGTGCCAGCACTCCGGGACAGGGAAACTACAATGAGCAGTTCTTC
few	TRBD1	TRBV3-1	TRBJ1-5	CASSWTGPNQPQHF	TGTGCCAGCAGTTGGACAGGGCCAAATCAGCCCCAGCATTTT
.	.	TRBV5-1	TRBJ1-2	CASSLNQGYGYTF	TGCGCCAGCAGCTTAAACCAGGGGTACGGCTACACCTTC
.	.	TRBV12-3/TRBV12-4	TRBJ2-1	CATTRASSYNEQFF	TGTGCCACTACCCGGGCGAGCTCCTACAATGAGCAGTTCTTC
few	TRBD2	TRBV20-1	TRBJ2-1	CSGTSDPYNEQFF	TGCAGTGGTACTAGCGATCCCTACAATGAGCAGTTCTTC
few	TRBD2	TRBV7-2	TRBJ2-7	CASWISFTSGFYEQYF	TGTGCCAGCTGGATTTCGTTTACTAGCGGGTTCTACGAGCAGTACTTC
.	.	TRBV7-7	TRBJ1-6	CASRRLRKGSPLHF	TGTGCCAGCAGACGGCTTCGTAAGGGCTCACCCCTCCACTTT
.	.	TRBV10-3	TRBJ2-3	CASGASGTDTQYF	TGTGCCTCGGGGGCTAGCGGCACAGATACGCAGTATTTT
.	.	TRBV18	TRBJ2-3	CASSPGQYTDTQYF	TGTGCCAGCTCACCAGGACAGTACACAGATACGCAGTATTTT
.	TRBD1	TRBV6-5	TRBJ2-1	CASSYGQGARNEQFF	TGTGCCAGCAGTTACGGACAGGGGGCCCGTAATGAGCAGTTCTTC
.	.	TRBV11-2	TRBJ2-3	CASSIGGFYWSTDTQYF	TGTGCCAGCAGCATAGGCGGGTTTTATTGGAGCACAGATACGCAGTATTTT
.	.	TRBV5-4	TRBJ2-3	CASSPRGEDTQYF	TGTGCCAGCAGCCCCCGAGGGGAGGATACGCAGTATTTT
few	.	TRBV6-1	TRBJ2-1	CASSRVGTSYNEQFF	TGTGCCAGCAGCAGGGTGGGGACCTCCTACAATGAGCAGTTCTTC
.	.	TRBV10-3	TRBJ1-1	CAISVGRDTEAFF	TGTGCCATCAGTGTAGGGCGCGACACTGAAGCTTTCTTT
few	TRBD2	TRBV12-3/TRBV12-4	TRBJ2-2	CASRGEETGELFF	TGTGCCAGCCGGGGGGAAGAGACCGGGGAGCTGTTTTTT
.	TRBD2	TRBV5-1	TRBJ2-3	CASSLAGGRTDTQYF	TGCGCCAGCAGCTTAGCGGGAGGACGCACAGATACGCAGTATTTT
few	.	TRBV5-1	TRBJ1-4	CASSLSGLNEKLFF	TGCGCCAGCAGCCTTTCGGGTCTGAATGAAAAACTGTTTTTT
few	.	TRBV3-1	TRBJ2-3	CASSQAGGTDTQYF	TGTGCCAGCAGCCAAGCGGGGGGCACAGATACGCAGTATTTT
.	TRBD1	TRBV29-1	TRBJ1-1	CSVNRGNTEAFF	TGCAGCGTGAACAGGGGGAACACTGAAGCTTTCTTT
.	.	TRBV2	TRBJ2-2	CASSERLTGELFF	TGTGCCAGCAGTGAACGACTTACCGGGGAGCTGTTTTTT
few	.	TRBV5-1	TRBJ1-2	CASSLEGAGYGYTF	TGCGCCAGCAGCTTGGAGGGTGCGGGGTATGGCTACACCTTC
many	TRBD1	TRBV20-1	TRBJ2-3	CSEQGPDTQYF	TGCAGTGAACAGGGGCCAGATACGCAGTATTTT
.	TRBD1	TRBV7-9	TRBJ2-7	CASRATGGGEQYF	TGTGCCAGCAGAGCGACAGGGGGAGGCGAGCAGTACTTC
.	.	TRBV20-1	TRBJ2-7	CSAAPTYEQYF	TGCAGTGCCGCTCCCACCTACGAGCAGTACTTC
.	.	TRBV9	TRBJ1-1	CASSAQVGNTEAFF	TGTGCCAGCAGCGCTCAAGTGGGGAACACTGAAGCTTTCTTT
few	.	TRBV12-3/TRBV12-4	TRBJ1-1	CASTLARETEAFF	TGTGCCAGCACACTTGCCCGGGAGACTGAAGCTTTCTTT
few	TRBD1	TRBV20-1	TRBJ2-7	CSARVQGASEQYF	TGCAGTGCTAGAGTACAGGGGGCGAGCGAGCAGTACTTC
few	.	TRBV15	TRBJ2-7	CATSRELGLPSEQYF	TGTGCCACCAGCAGGGAACTTGGACTACCCAGCGAGCAGTACTTC
.	.	TRBV2	TRBJ2-2	CASNLENEAGELFF	TGTGCCAGCAACCTCGAAAATGAGGCCGGGGAGCTGTTTTTT
few	.	TRBV13	TRBJ1-1	CASSPEAGNTEAFF	TGTGCCAGCAGCCCTGAAGCCGGGAACACTGAAGCTTTCTTT
once	TRBD2	TRBV11-3	TRBJ2-7	CASSLSPSGISYEQYF	TGTGCCAGCAGCTTATCTCCTAGCGGGATCTCCTACGAGCAGTACTTC
.	TRBD1	TRBV5-1	TRBJ1-1	CASSGDSGLNTEAFF	TGCGCCAGCAGCGGGGACAGTGGGCTAAACACTGAAGCTTTCTTT
.	TRBD2	TRBV13	TRBJ2-3	CASNSGRAVPDTQYF	TGTGCCAGCAATAGCGGGAGGGCCGTGCCAGATACGCAGTATTTT
.	.	TRBV20-1	TRBJ1-1	CSARGGSLNTEAFF	TGCAGTGCTAGAGGGGGATCATTGAACACTGAAGCTTTCTTT
few	TRBD2	TRBV5-1	TRBJ2-1	CASSLGEREGSFSYNEQFF	TGCGCCAGCAGCTTGGGTGAGCGGGAGGGTTCATTCTCCTACAATGAGCAGTTCTTC
.	TRBD2	TRBV7-8	TRBJ2-3	CASSSVSGISTDKQYF	TGTGCCAGCAGCTCCGTTAGCGGGATTAGCACAGATAAGCAGTATTTT
few	.	TRBV10-3	TRBJ1-3	CAIGGSGNTIYF	TGTGCCATCGGAGGCTCTGGAAACACCATATATTTT
many	.	TRBV5-1	TRBJ2-1	CASSLTNNEQFF	TGCGCCAGCAGCTTGACTAACAATGAGCAGTTCTTC
many	TRBD1	TRBV12-3/TRBV12-4	TRBJ2-3	CASSWTGGADTQYF	TGTGCCAGCAGTTGGACAGGGGGAGCTGATACGCAGTATTTT
.	TRBD2	TRBV9	TRBJ2-1	CASSVTVAGNGNEQFF	TGTGCCAGCAGCGTAACGGTAGCGGGGAATGGCAATGAGCAGTTCTTC
few	.	TRBV29-1	TRBJ1-1	CSVDPGGTEAFF	TGCAGCGTTGATCCGGGGGGCACTGAAGCTTTCTTT
few	TRBD1	TRBV25-1	TRBJ1-1	CASSAIRQGAKAFF	TGTGCCAGCAGTGCTATTAGACAGGGCGCTAAAGCTTTCTTT
.	.	TRBV5-6	TRBJ2-3	CASSRRQVPGSDTQYF	TGTGCCAGCAGCCGTAGGCAAGTACCCGGGTCGGATACGCAGTATTTT
.	.	TRBV7-9	TRBJ1-2	CASSFNHGYTF	TGTGCCAGCAGCTTTAACCATGGCTACACCTTC